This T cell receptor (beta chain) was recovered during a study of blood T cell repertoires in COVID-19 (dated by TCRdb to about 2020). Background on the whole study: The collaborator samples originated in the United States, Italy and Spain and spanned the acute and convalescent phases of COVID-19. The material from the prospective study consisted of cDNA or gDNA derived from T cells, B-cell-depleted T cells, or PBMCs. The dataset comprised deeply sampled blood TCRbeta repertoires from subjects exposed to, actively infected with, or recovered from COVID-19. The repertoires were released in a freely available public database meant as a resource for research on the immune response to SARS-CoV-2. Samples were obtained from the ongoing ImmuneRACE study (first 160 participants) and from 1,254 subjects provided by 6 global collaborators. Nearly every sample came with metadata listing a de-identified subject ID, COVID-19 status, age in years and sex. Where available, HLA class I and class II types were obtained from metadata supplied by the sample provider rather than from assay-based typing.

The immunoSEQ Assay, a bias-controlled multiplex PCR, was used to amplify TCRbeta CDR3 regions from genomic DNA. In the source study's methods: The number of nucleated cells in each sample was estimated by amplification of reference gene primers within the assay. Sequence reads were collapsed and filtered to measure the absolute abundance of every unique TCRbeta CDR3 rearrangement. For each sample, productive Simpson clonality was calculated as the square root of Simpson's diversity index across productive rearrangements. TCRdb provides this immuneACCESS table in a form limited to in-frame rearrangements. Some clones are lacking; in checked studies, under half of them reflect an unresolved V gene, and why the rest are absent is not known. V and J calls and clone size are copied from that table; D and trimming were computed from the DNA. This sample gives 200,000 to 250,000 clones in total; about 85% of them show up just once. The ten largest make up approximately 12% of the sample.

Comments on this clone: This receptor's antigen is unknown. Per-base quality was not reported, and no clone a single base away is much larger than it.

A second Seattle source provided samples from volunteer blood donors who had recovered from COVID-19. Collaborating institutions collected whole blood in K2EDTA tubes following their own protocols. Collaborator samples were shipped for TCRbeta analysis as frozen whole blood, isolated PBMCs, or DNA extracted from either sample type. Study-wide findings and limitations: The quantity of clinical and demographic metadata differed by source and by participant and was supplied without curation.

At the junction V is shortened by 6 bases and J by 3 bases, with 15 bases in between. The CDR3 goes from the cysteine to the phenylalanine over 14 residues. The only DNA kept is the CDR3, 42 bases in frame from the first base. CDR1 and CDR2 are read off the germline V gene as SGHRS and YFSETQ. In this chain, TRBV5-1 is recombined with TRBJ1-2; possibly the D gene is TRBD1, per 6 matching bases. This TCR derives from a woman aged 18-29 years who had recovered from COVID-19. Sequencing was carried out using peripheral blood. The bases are TGCGCCAGCACCCCGGGGGGCGCCGACTATGGCTACACCTTC. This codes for CASTPGGADYGYTF.